The sample holds one count of the clone carrying this T cell receptor beta chain. With a much larger clone just one base away, this may be a read error. Because the CDR3 is missing its conserved closing phenylalanine or tryptophan, this is likely a read error. These data are taken from a study of glioma-infiltrating T cells. The iRepertoire nested amplicon-rescue multiplex PCR amplified TCR alpha and beta CDR3s from RNA. TCRdb analysed the multiplex PCR reads with MiXCR anew, one entry per CDR3 protein. The data hold 300,000 to 450,000 distinct CDR3 sequences, with 41% observed a single time. The receptor was isolated from a human donor with low-grade glioma or glioblastoma, undergoing nonglioma brain surgery, or in good health (not recorded which). Sequenced material: glioma tissue, nonneoplastic brain tissue, or PBMCs (not recorded which).

This CDR3 reads CATSNRYEQYL. CDR3 DNA: TGTGCCACCAGCAACCGCTACGAGCAGTACTTA. The chain has TRBV15 and TRBJ2-7, with D unclear. The germline gives CDR1 LNHNV, CDR2 YYDKDF (reference sequence). Trimming left V 4 bases short and J 3 bases short, with 4 bases between. The CDR3 sequence is 11 residues long.